The 24 T cell receptor beta chains listed next were all sequenced from one sample in a study of human T cells and chemical hapten exposure. A single record per CDR3 protein comes from TCRdb applying MiXCR to the RACE reads. The data show approximately 400,000 distinct CDR3 sequences, with 4% to 6% seen just once and 2% to 3% held by the top ten. Indicated time point: pre-sensitization, week 0. Treatment defined: therapeutic diphenylcyclopropenone sensitization with weekly scalp DPC. Sequenced here: whole blood, sampled in connection with sensitization to the hapten diphenylcyclopropenone (DPC). The receptor source for this set is a woman between 45 and 60 years old with alopecia areata. Some clones in this sample may be carry-over from other donors' samples.

In this sample, this clonotype turned up a few times. V usage is TRBV12-3 or TRBV12-4 and J usage is TRBJ2-5; a possible D gene is TRBD1 (6 bases). Trimming removed 3 bases from V and 5 bases from J, with 10 bases in between. The CDR3 contains 13 residues. The CDR3 sequence is CASSLWTEETQYF. Here the CDR3 DNA reads TGTGCCAGCAGTTTGTGGACAGAGGAGACCCAGTACTTC.

V gene TRBV12-3 or TRBV12-4 combines with J gene TRBJ2-1, with 8 positions matching TRBD2. The CDR3 is 16 residues long. J gave up 3 bases and V 2 bases, and 6 bases lay outside the gene matches. CDR3 sequence reads: CASSLWAGGFYNEQFF. The CDR3 DNA sequence: TGTGCCAGCAGTTTATGGGCGGGGGGTTTCTACAATGAGCAGTTCTTC.

This clonotype occurred many times. V and J are TRBV6-6 and TRBJ1-2, with D maybe TRBD1 (5 bases). The germline CDR1 and CDR2 sequences are MNHNY and SVGAGI (reference sequence). Trimming pared 6 bases from V and 3 bases from J, leaving 20 bases between. The CDR3 is 16 amino acids. CDR3 residues: CASRGEGTGSDYGYTF. The DNA of the CDR3 is TGTGCCAGCAGGGGGGAGGGCACGGGCTCTGACTATGGCTACACCTTC.

In this sample, this clonotype turned up a few times. The CDR3 here is CASSDRGRQPNQPQHF. As DNA, the CDR3 is TGTGCCAGCAGTGATCGCGGACGACAGCCCAATCAGCCCCAGCATTTT. The chain employs TRBV6-1 and TRBJ1-5; the D gene is possibly TRBD1 (5 bases). Germline V gene data show CDR1 as MNHNS and CDR2 as SASEGT. Trimming took off 3 bases at V and 3 bases at J, with 15 bases between the two ends. CDR3 length: 16 residues.

This clonotype was detected many times. The V and J genes are TRBV7-3 and TRBJ2-6, with TRBD1 identical over 11 bases. Germline loops: CDR1 SGHTA, CDR2 FQGTGA. CDR3 length: 19 amino acids. V dropped 5 bases and J dropped 3; count of bases not matched to a gene: 12. In DNA, the CDR3 is TGTGCCAGCAGCCTACCCGGGACAGGGGGTTACGGTGGGGCCAACGTCCTGACTTTC. Translating it yields CASSLPGTGGYGGANVLTF.

This clonotype was detected ten times or more. The rearrangement uses TRBV5-1 and TRBJ2-5, with 10 bases aligning to TRBD2. V trimming: 4 bases; J trimming: 3 bases; junction bases outside the gene matches: 3. This CDR3 contains 14 residues. Germline V lookup: CDR1 SGHRS, CDR2 YFSETQ. The CDR3 loop is CASSLLAGEETQYF. The CDR3 DNA follows: TGCGCCAGCAGCCTCCTAGCGGGGGAAGAGACCCAGTACTTC.

The chain uses TRBV28 and TRBJ2-7; 7 bases map to TRBD1. This CDR3 has 15 residues. Germline-derived CDR1 and CDR2 are MDHEN and SYDVKM. J lost 0 bases, V lost 4 bases, and 6 bases had no gene match. The CDR3, as DNA: TGTGCCAGCAGTTCGGGACAGCCGAGCTCCTACGAGCAGTACTTC. Translation gives CASSSGQPSSYEQYF.

This clonotype was counted at least ten times. The V and J genes are TRBV7-2 and TRBJ2-6; no reliable D call. Germline CDR1 and CDR2: SGHTA and FQGNSA. The V end was cut by 0 bases, the J end by 1 base, with 10 bases between. The CDR3 runs to 17 residues. CDR3 nucleotides: TGTGCCAGCAGCTTAGCGCTCGGCGTTTCTGGGGCCAACGTCCTGACTTTC. Translation gives CASSLALGVSGANVLTF.

The chain couples TRBV11-2 to TRBJ2-5; D might be TRBD1 (5 bases). V was cut by 1 base and J by 7 bases, with 16 bases left in between. From germline, CDR1 is SGHAT and CDR2 FQNNGV. The CDR3 spans 15 residues. CDR3 in DNA: TGTGCCAGCAGCTTAGGCGACAGATCCGCGGTGACCCAGTACTTC. Translating gives CASSLGDRSAVTQYF.

The table lists this clonotype with many counts. V gene TRBV2 combines with J gene TRBJ2-3; 8 bases map to TRBD2. The germline CDR1 and CDR2 sequences are SNHLY and FYNNEI. After removal of 4 bases from V and 1 base from J, the junction contained 10 bases not matched to a gene. This CDR3 has 17 residues. The CDR3 DNA follows: TGTGCCAGCAGTGGCTACGCCGGGGGGGCGCGCACAGATACGCAGTATTTT. Residues: CASSGYAGGARTDTQYF.

There are a few counts of this clonotype. V gene TRBV12-3 or TRBV12-4 combines with J gene TRBJ2-1; 9 nucleotides match TRBD2. V was clipped by 1 base and J by 9 bases; unmatched bases: 13. CDR3 length: 17 amino acids. The chain's CDR3 is CASSLVGLAGPLGEQFF. The CDR3 nucleotides read TGTGCCAGCAGTTTAGTTGGGCTAGCGGGGCCCCTAGGTGAGCAGTTCTTC.

The chain carries TRBV6-2 or TRBV6-3 and TRBJ1-4; D is perhaps TRBD1 (5 bases). V lost 7 bases and J lost 7, with 16 bases in between. The length of the CDR3 is 14 residues. Per germline, CDR1 MNHEY and CDR2 SVGEGT. CDR3 nucleotide sequence: TGTGCCAGCACTGAAGGGGTATGGAGTGAAAAACTGTTTTTT. Translated, it gives CASTEGVWSEKLFF.

This clonotype was seen a few times. The V gene is TRBV20-1, the J gene TRBJ2-7, with 7 bases that match TRBD1. Germline V gene sequence: CDR1 DFQATT, CDR2 SNEGSKA (reference sequence). Trimming at V came to 0 bases and at J to 0 bases, leaving 5 bases not matched to a gene. The CDR3 consists of 15 residues. The CDR3, as DNA: TGCAGTGCTAGAGATGGACAGGCGCACTCCTACGAGCAGTACTTC. Residues: CSARDGQAHSYEQYF.

This clonotype was counted a few times. The J gene is TRBJ1-1, the V gene TRBV5-1; D not certain. V was clipped by 0 bases and J by 1 base, with 10 bases between them. CDR1 SGHRS and CDR2 YFSETQ come from the germline V gene. This CDR3 is built from 15 residues. The CDR3 region is CASSLEILGNTEAFF. The DNA for the CDR3 is TGCGCCAGCAGCTTGGAAATTCTGGGGAACACTGAAGCTTTCTTT.

Only a few counts were recorded for this clonotype. The J gene is TRBJ2-4, the V gene TRBV3-1, with D perhaps matching TRBD1 (5 bases). Germline V gives CDR1 LGHDT, CDR2 YNNKEL (reference sequence). Trimming pared 0 bases from V and 2 bases from J, leaving 11 bases between. The CDR3 is 16 residues long. The CDR3 here is CASSQEYRNSKNIQYF. Here the CDR3 DNA reads TGTGCCAGCAGCCAAGAATACAGGAACTCCAAAAACATTCAGTACTTC.

The rearrangement uses TRBV10-3 and TRBJ1-1; no clear D. The CDR3 runs 16 residues. V was clipped by 0 bases and J by 3 bases, with 14 bases between them. Germline CDR1 is ENHRY and CDR2 is SYGVKD. In nucleotides, the CDR3 is TGTGCCATCAGTGAGTCGAGGGCCCTAGCCGACACTGAAGCTTTCTTT. Protein product: CAISESRALADTEAFF.

This clonotype was seen at least ten times. The chain recombines TRBV4-3 with TRBJ2-6, with TRBD1 identical over 12 bases. J gave up 4 bases and V 1 base, and 8 bases lay outside the gene matches. The CDR3 contains 19 residues. Germline V gene data show CDR1 as LGHNA and CDR2 as YSLEER. CDR3 protein: CASSQVGTGGAYGANVLTF. The CDR3 DNA follows: TGCGCCAGCAGCCAAGTAGGGACAGGGGGCGCGTACGGGGCCAACGTCCTGACTTTC.

There are many counts of this clonotype. V gene TRBV18 combines with J gene TRBJ1-2, with D uncertain. V was clipped by 4 bases and J by 4 bases, with 16 bases between them. Germline V gene sequence: CDR1 KGHSH, CDR2 LQKENI. CDR3 size: 15 residues. The CDR3 DNA sequence: TGTGCCAGCTCACGTGACGGGTCGGCGATCTATGGCTACACCTTC. Translating gives CASSRDGSAIYGYTF.

This clonotype was seen at least ten times. This CDR3 reads CSVDVSSGGYEQYF. DNA of the CDR3: TGCAGCGTTGATGTCTCTAGCGGGGGTTACGAGCAGTACTTC. V is TRBV29-1 and J is TRBJ2-7, with 10 bases that match TRBD2. V lost 3 bases and J lost 4; bases outside the gene matches: 6. The CDR3 is 14 residues long. Germline-derived CDR1 and CDR2 are SQVTM and ANQGSEA.

In its sample, this clonotype was seen a few times. The V gene is TRBV2, the J gene TRBJ2-7; D uncertain. This CDR3 has 13 residues. The germline V gene encodes CDR1 SNHLY and CDR2 FYNNEI. V was shortened by 9 bases and J by 2 bases, with 14 bases between the two germline ends. The CDR3 bases are TGTGCCAGGTCCCGACCGTATACCTACGAGCAGTACTTC. Translation gives CARSRPYTYEQYF.

This clonotype was detected ten times or more. The chain joins TRBV12-3 or TRBV12-4 to TRBJ2-3, with 14 bases aligning to TRBD2. This CDR3 region has 16 residues. V trimming: 5 bases; J trimming: 8 bases; junction bases outside the gene matches: 9. This CDR3 is CASSAGLAGVSRTQYF. CDR3 in DNA: TGTGCCAGCAGTGCGGGACTAGCGGGAGTAAGCCGTACGCAGTATTTT.

This clonotype was seen repeatedly, ten times or more. The chain has TRBV29-1 and TRBJ1-5; 7 nucleotides line up with TRBD1. From germline, CDR1 is SQVTM and CDR2 ANQGSEA. The ends lost 2 bases at V and 3 bases at J; junction bases unmatched: 1. The CDR3 loop spans 13 amino acids. CDR3 nucleotides: TGCAGCGTTGAAACAGGGGACAATCAGCCCCAGCATTTT. Its translation: CSVETGDNQPQHF.

This clonotype came up many times. This chain connects TRBV6-6 to TRBJ2-3; no firm D call. The germline gives CDR1 MNHNY, CDR2 SVGAGI (reference sequence). V shed 6 bases and J shed 6 bases, with 7 bases lying between them. This CDR3 contains 11 residues. CDR3 DNA sequence: TGTGCCAGCAGCCCCGTTGATACGCAGTATTTT. Translation: CASSPVDTQYF.

Many counts were recorded for this clonotype. The gene calls are TRBV3-1 and TRBJ2-5; 8 nucleotides match TRBD1. From germline, CDR1 is LGHDT and CDR2 YNNKEL (reference sequence). The CDR3 spans 14 residues. Unmatched junction bases numbered 6, after V lost 5 bases and J lost 4 bases. CDR3 DNA sequence: TGTGCCAGCAGCGAGACAGGGACAGGAGAGACCCAGTACTTC. It is translated as CASSETGTGETQYF.